These T cell receptor beta chains were read from a single sample in a study of cytomegalovirus exposure and HLA in healthy donors. The assay was immunoSEQ multiplex PCR, and TCRdb's table has in-frame clones only and misses some. Altogether approximately 120,000 clones are present, roughly 17% being singletons, with the ten largest covering roughly 3%. The sample taken for sequencing was PBMCs. Receptors originate from a female donor in good health and CMV-seropositive. Each CDR3 is given with its conserved first and last residue. A D gene is named only where the DNA matches it firmly. Clone size, where shown, is once, few, many, or a class for clones that have expanded.

V	D	J	size	CDR3	DNA
TRBV5-1	-	TRBJ1-1	few	CASSLDLGGNTEAFF	TGCGCCAGCAGCTTGGATTTAGGCGGGAACACTGAAGCTTTCTTT
TRBV5-1	TRBD2	TRBJ2-1	few	CASSLVIGGVPYNEQFF	TGCGCCAGCAGCTTGGTAATTGGGGGGGTCCCCTACAATGAGCAGTTCTTC
TRBV5-8	-	TRBJ1-2	few	CASSQGGGYTF	TGTGCCAGCAGCCAGGGAGGCGGCTACACCTTC
TRBV19	-	TRBJ2-5	-	CASSIESVMAQYF	TGTGCCAGTAGTATAGAGTCAGTCATGGCCCAGTACTTC
TRBV4-1	-	TRBJ1-5	-	CASSQTHPGDGQPQHF	TGCGCCAGCAGCCAAACTCACCCAGGGGATGGGCAGCCCCAGCATTTT
TRBV11-2	TRBD1	TRBJ2-2	-	CASSLVTGGTGELFF	TGTGCCAGCAGCTTAGTGACAGGGGGTACCGGGGAGCTGTTTTTT
TRBV6-5	-	TRBJ1-1	few	CASRSRMNTEAFF	TGTGCCAGCAGAAGCCGAATGAACACTGAAGCTTTCTTT
TRBV7-2	-	TRBJ2-5	-	CASRRGVETQYF	TGTGCCAGCAGGCGGGGTGTAGAGACCCAGTACTTC
TRBV2	-	TRBJ1-5	-	CASSDRGTQPQHF	TGTGCCAGCAGTGACAGGGGAACTCAGCCCCAGCATTTT
TRBV4-1	TRBD1	TRBJ1-3	few	CASSQGQGTNTIYF	TGCGCCAGCAGCCAAGGACAGGGGACAAACACCATATATTTT
TRBV5-1	TRBD1	TRBJ2-7	few	CASSKGAQGLEQYF	TGCGCCAGCAGCAAGGGCGCACAGGGGTTAGAGCAGTACTTC
TRBV28	TRBD2	TRBJ2-3	few	CASSRLGLAGRGDTQYF	TGTGCCAGCAGCCGACTCGGACTAGCGGGGAGGGGAGATACGCAGTATTTT
TRBV9	TRBD1	TRBJ2-1	few	CASSARQGKARSYNEQFF	TGTGCCAGCAGCGCCAGACAGGGGAAGGCGCGGTCTTACAATGAGCAGTTCTTC
TRBV7-3	-	TRBJ1-5	-	CASSIKGGAREPQHF	TGTGCCAGCAGCATAAAAGGCGGGGCTCGTGAGCCCCAGCATTTT
TRBV2	-	TRBJ1-1	few	CASSEGAAAGSEAFF	TGTGCCAGCAGTGAAGGCGCAGCGGCGGGGTCTGAAGCTTTCTTT
TRBV27	-	TRBJ1-1	few	CASRDSLEAFF	TGTGCCAGCAGGGACAGTCTTGAAGCTTTCTTT
TRBV6-5	TRBD1	TRBJ1-1	-	CASEQGVNTEAFF	TGTGCCAGTGAACAGGGGGTGAACACTGAAGCTTTCTTT
TRBV5-1	TRBD1	TRBJ2-1	few	CASSRGQADYNEQFF	TGCGCCAGCAGCAGAGGACAGGCCGACTACAATGAGCAGTTCTTC
TRBV7-9	TRBD2	TRBJ2-1	few	CASSLVPGLVNEQFF	TGTGCCAGCAGCTTAGTACCGGGACTAGTCAATGAGCAGTTCTTC
TRBV5-4	TRBD1	TRBJ1-3	-	CASSVDRGTGNTIYF	TGTGCCAGCAGCGTGGACAGGGGGACTGGAAACACCATATATTTT
TRBV27	-	TRBJ2-7	many	CASSLNRVHEQYF	TGTGCCAGCAGTTTAAACAGGGTTCACGAGCAGTACTTC
TRBV5-1	TRBD1	TRBJ2-5	-	CASSDDRGAGETQYF	TGCGCCAGCAGCGATGACAGGGGAGCAGGAGAGACCCAGTACTTC
TRBV19	TRBD2	TRBJ2-3	-	CASSPAGGRALGTQYF	TGTGCCAGTAGTCCCGCAGGCGGGAGGGCCTTAGGTACGCAGTATTTT
TRBV19	TRBD1	TRBJ1-1	-	CASTYVYGTGYAFF	TGTGCCAGTACCTATGTCTATGGGACAGGGTACGCTTTCTTT
TRBV19	-	TRBJ2-7	-	CASSIGWTTPKRNEQYF	TGTGCCAGTAGTATAGGGTGGACTACCCCCAAGAGGAACGAGCAGTACTTC
TRBV9	-	TRBJ1-2	few	CASTVSGGANYGYTF	TGTGCCAGCACCGTTAGTGGGGGCGCTAACTATGGCTACACCTTC
TRBV4-3	-	TRBJ1-3	few	CASSQKGVGVTGNTIYF	TGCGCCAGCAGCCAGAAGGGTGTAGGGGTGACTGGAAACACCATATATTTT
TRBV19	TRBD1	TRBJ1-1	few	CASSTGQGDILVTEAFF	TGTGCCAGTAGTACCGGACAGGGGGATATCCTGGTCACTGAAGCTTTCTTT
TRBV19	TRBD2	TRBJ2-7	-	CANPQRVAGGQNRSYEQYF	TGTGCCAATCCCCAGCGAGTAGCGGGAGGGCAAAACCGTTCCTACGAGCAGTACTTC
TRBV15	-	TRBJ1-4	-	CATSRGPSEKLFF	TGTGCCACCAGCAGAGGTCCGAGTGAAAAACTGTTTTTT
TRBV6-4	-	TRBJ1-5	-	CASSANGGQPQHF	TGTGCCAGCAGTGCAAACGGGGGTCAGCCCCAGCATTTT
TRBV5-1	-	TRBJ2-3	-	CASSLAVTSRADTQYF	TGCGCCAGCAGCTTGGCTGTCACCTCGAGGGCAGATACGCAGTATTTT
TRBV6-1	-	TRBJ1-5	few	CASSFQGYNNQPQHF	TGTGCCAGCAGTTTCCAGGGATATAACAATCAGCCCCAGCATTTT
TRBV5-4	TRBD1	TRBJ2-4	few	CASSRDRDIQYF	TGTGCCAGCAGCCGGGACAGGGACATTCAGTACTTC
TRBV19	-	TRBJ2-7	few	CASSIDRVRPREQYF	TGTGCCAGTAGTATAGATCGGGTGAGGCCCCGCGAGCAGTACTTC
TRBV10-3	-	TRBJ1-5	few	CAIGDNANQPQHF	TGTGCCATCGGGGACAACGCGAATCAGCCCCAGCATTTT
TRBV6-1	-	TRBJ1-5	-	CASSEALGSPNQPQHF	TGTGCCAGCAGTGAAGCCCTCGGGTCCCCCAATCAGCCCCAGCATTTT
TRBV28	TRBD1	TRBJ1-2	few	CASNLQGLDGYTF	TGTGCCAGCAATCTACAGGGGCTTGATGGCTACACCTTC
TRBV5-4	TRBD2	TRBJ2-3	-	CASSQGTSGSTDTQYF	TGTGCCAGCAGCCAAGGAACTAGCGGGAGCACAGATACGCAGTATTTT
TRBV11-2	TRBD1	TRBJ2-7	-	CASSKRTGSYSSYEQYF	TGTGCCAGCAGCAAACGGACAGGTTCCTACAGCTCCTACGAGCAGTACTTC
TRBV28	TRBD1	TRBJ1-1	-	CASRALDRGRTEAFF	TGTGCCAGCAGAGCCCTCGACAGGGGGCGGACTGAAGCTTTCTTT
TRBV4-1	TRBD2	TRBJ2-3	-	CASSQLAGSTDTQYF	TGCGCCAGCAGCCAACTAGCGGGGAGCACAGATACGCAGTATTTT
TRBV27	TRBD1	TRBJ1-5	-	CASRGDYSDRAQPQHF	TGTGCCAGCAGAGGTGACTATTCGGACAGGGCTCAGCCCCAGCATTTT
TRBV27	TRBD1	TRBJ1-5	few	CASSPRTGHQPQHF	TGTGCCAGCAGCCCCCGGACAGGGCATCAGCCCCAGCATTTT